This TCR beta chain was obtained from a study of glioma-infiltrating T cells. Study-wide results and caveats: Tissue and blood shared very few CDR3 sequences.

The germline gives CDR1 SGHDT, CDR2 YYEEEE. Trimming cost V 4 bases and J 4 bases; bases outside gene matches: 6. This CDR3 is built from 17 residues. Amplification of TCR alpha and beta CDR3 regions from RNA used iRepertoire nested multiplex PCR. TCRdb itself ran the multiplex PCR reads through MiXCR, one entry per CDR3 protein. The sample gives 150,000 to 200,000 distinct CDR3 sequences, over 30% of which show up once; about 19% is in the top ten. A word on this clonotype: Antigen: not known.

Sequencing was carried out using glioma tissue, nonneoplastic brain tissue, or PBMCs (not recorded which). The chain couples TRBV5-6 to TRBJ2-6; 12 bases fit TRBD1. This clonotype was obtained from a human donor with low-grade glioma or glioblastoma, undergoing nonglioma brain surgery, or in good health (not recorded which). The CDR3 spells CASSILGQGAGANVLTF. The CDR3 bases are TGTGCCAGCAGCATCTTGGGACAGGGGGCCGGGGCCAACGTCCTGACTTTC. The variable domain in full, completed from reference TRBV5-6 and TRBJ2-6, reads DAGVTQSPTHLIKTRGQQVTLRCSPKSGHDTVSWYQQALGQGPQFIFQYYEEEERQRGNFPDRFSGHQFPNYSSELNVNALLLGDSALYLCASSILGQGAGANVLTFGAGSRLTVL.